The 7 T cell receptor beta chains listed next were all sequenced from one sample in a study of blood T cell repertoires in COVID-19. The protocol was immunoSEQ multiplex PCR, while the TCRdb copy is restricted to in-frame clones and leaves out a portion. The sample carries 65,000 to 80,000 clones, around nine tenths recorded once. Sample: peripheral blood. The receptors here all came from a man in his fifties with active COVID-19.

This clone is a singleton in its sample. The chain has TRBV3-1 (or the pseudogene TRBV3-2) and TRBJ2-1; possibly TRBD1 for D (5 bases). Trimming shortened V by 0 bases and J by 12 bases, and 12 bases separated the two germline ends. Germline CDR1 and CDR2: LGHDT and YNNKEL (reference sequence). The CDR3 has 13 residues. The CDR3 loop is CASSQEQAKGQFF. CDR3 DNA: TGTGCCAGCAGCCAAGAACAGGCTAAGGGGCAGTTCTTC.

The V gene is TRBV7-8, the J gene TRBJ1-5; D gene ambiguous. The germline CDR1 and CDR2 sequences are SGHVS and FQNEAQ. Trimming took off 6 bases at V and 4 bases at J, with 16 bases between the two ends. The CDR3 extends over 15 amino acids. The CDR3 bases are TGTGCCAGCAGTAACAACCCAGTTTCTAATCAGCCCCAGCATTTT. Protein product: CASSNNPVSNQPQHF.

The rearrangement uses TRBV7-2 and TRBJ1-2; D is ambiguous. In germline, CDR1 is SGHTA, CDR2 FQGNSA. The CDR3 is 15 amino acids. Trimming cost V 0 bases and J 4 bases, with 12 bases left between them. The CDR3 sequence is CASSLAGDPIYGYTF. DNA for the CDR3: TGTGCCAGCAGCTTAGCGGGCGATCCCATCTATGGCTACACCTTC.

J is TRBJ2-7 and V is TRBV7-2; D is uncertain. The CDR3 contains 12 residues. V was pared by 4 bases and J by 2 bases, with 6 bases between. The germline V gene encodes CDR1 SGHTA and CDR2 FQGNSA. For the CDR3, the DNA is TGTGCCAGCAGCTCCTCGGCCTACGAGCAGTACTTC. The encoded protein is CASSSSAYEQYF.

This chain links TRBV5-4 with TRBJ2-7, with 7 bases aligning to TRBD2. Germline loops: CDR1 SGHNT, CDR2 YYREEE (reference sequence). This CDR3 region has 16 residues. V lost 4 bases, J lost 5 bases, and 15 bases stayed unmatched. The CDR3 reads CASSRLPGLGLHEQYF. As DNA, the CDR3 is TGTGCCAGCAGCCGGTTACCCGGACTAGGTTTGCACGAGCAGTACTTC.

The J gene is TRBJ2-1, the V gene TRBV19, with a tentative D call TRBD2 (5 bases). CDR1 LNHDA and CDR2 SQIVND come from the germline V gene (reference sequence). Trimming stripped 6 bases from V and 9 bases from J, with 12 bases between. CDR3 length: 12 residues. CDR3: CASSIYRGEQFF. In DNA, the CDR3 is TGTGCCAGTAGCATTTACCGGGGTGAGCAGTTCTTC. The complete variable domain, with remaining parts taken from reference TRBV19 and TRBJ2-1, reads DGGITQSPKYLFRKEGQNVTLSCEQNLNHDAMYWYRQDPGQGLRLIYYSQIVNDFQKGDIAEGYSVSREKKESFPLTVTSAQKNPTAFYLCASSIYRGEQFFGPGTRLTVL.

The J gene is TRBJ1-4, the V gene TRBV4-3; no clear D. Germline V CDR1 and CDR2: LGHNA, YSLEER. V was cut by 0 bases and J by 6 bases, with 5 bases left in between. The CDR3 covers 13 residues. In DNA form, the CDR3 reads TGCGCCAGCAGCCAAGATTTCGATGAAAAACTGTTTTTT. The encoded protein is CASSQDFDEKLFF.